This T cell receptor (beta chain) was observed in a study of T cell changes during pregnancy in multiple sclerosis. Some clones are missing from TCRdb's copy, which holds only in-frame ones; the method was immunoSEQ multiplex PCR. The repertoire includes roughly 100,000 clones, about 90% of them detected once, and 0.75% to 0.95% sits in the top ten. V lost 1 base, J lost 2 bases, and 9 bases stayed unmatched. The CDR3 loop spans 17 amino acids. Germline CDR1 and CDR2: MGHDK and SYGVNS. This TCR derives from a female donor with multiple sclerosis, enrolled in a pregnancy study. The J gene is TRBJ2-3, the V gene TRBV25-1; 7 bases are a match to TRBD2. The sample here was peripheral blood, taken after pregnancy. The CDR3 DNA reads TGTGCCAGCAGTGAATCGACCGGGGGGACCCACACAGATACGCAGTATTTT. As protein: CASSESTGGTHTDTQYF.